This T cell receptor beta chain originates from a study of blood T cell repertoires in COVID-19. From germline, CDR1 is MNHEY and CDR2 SVGAGI. Trimming at V came to 2 bases and at J to 0 bases, leaving 4 bases not matched to a gene. The CDR3 runs to 16 residues. Original handling: Estimates of nucleated cell counts were drawn from the amplification of reference gene primers. Libraries were prepared by immunoSEQ multiplex PCR; TCRdb keeps only in-frame clonotypes and omits some of them. V and J calls and clone size are given by that table; D and trimming were obtained from the DNA. Among 200,000 to 250,000 clones listed, about 86% were seen once.

The gene calls are TRBV6-5 and TRBJ1-3, with TRBD1 identical over 7 bases. Specimen: peripheral blood. The clonotype was recovered from a woman in her fifties or sixties with acute or convalescent COVID-19. DNA of the CDR3: TGTGCCAGCAGTTACGGGACAGCAGACTCTGGAAACACCATATATTTT. Encoded protein: CASSYGTADSGNTIYF.